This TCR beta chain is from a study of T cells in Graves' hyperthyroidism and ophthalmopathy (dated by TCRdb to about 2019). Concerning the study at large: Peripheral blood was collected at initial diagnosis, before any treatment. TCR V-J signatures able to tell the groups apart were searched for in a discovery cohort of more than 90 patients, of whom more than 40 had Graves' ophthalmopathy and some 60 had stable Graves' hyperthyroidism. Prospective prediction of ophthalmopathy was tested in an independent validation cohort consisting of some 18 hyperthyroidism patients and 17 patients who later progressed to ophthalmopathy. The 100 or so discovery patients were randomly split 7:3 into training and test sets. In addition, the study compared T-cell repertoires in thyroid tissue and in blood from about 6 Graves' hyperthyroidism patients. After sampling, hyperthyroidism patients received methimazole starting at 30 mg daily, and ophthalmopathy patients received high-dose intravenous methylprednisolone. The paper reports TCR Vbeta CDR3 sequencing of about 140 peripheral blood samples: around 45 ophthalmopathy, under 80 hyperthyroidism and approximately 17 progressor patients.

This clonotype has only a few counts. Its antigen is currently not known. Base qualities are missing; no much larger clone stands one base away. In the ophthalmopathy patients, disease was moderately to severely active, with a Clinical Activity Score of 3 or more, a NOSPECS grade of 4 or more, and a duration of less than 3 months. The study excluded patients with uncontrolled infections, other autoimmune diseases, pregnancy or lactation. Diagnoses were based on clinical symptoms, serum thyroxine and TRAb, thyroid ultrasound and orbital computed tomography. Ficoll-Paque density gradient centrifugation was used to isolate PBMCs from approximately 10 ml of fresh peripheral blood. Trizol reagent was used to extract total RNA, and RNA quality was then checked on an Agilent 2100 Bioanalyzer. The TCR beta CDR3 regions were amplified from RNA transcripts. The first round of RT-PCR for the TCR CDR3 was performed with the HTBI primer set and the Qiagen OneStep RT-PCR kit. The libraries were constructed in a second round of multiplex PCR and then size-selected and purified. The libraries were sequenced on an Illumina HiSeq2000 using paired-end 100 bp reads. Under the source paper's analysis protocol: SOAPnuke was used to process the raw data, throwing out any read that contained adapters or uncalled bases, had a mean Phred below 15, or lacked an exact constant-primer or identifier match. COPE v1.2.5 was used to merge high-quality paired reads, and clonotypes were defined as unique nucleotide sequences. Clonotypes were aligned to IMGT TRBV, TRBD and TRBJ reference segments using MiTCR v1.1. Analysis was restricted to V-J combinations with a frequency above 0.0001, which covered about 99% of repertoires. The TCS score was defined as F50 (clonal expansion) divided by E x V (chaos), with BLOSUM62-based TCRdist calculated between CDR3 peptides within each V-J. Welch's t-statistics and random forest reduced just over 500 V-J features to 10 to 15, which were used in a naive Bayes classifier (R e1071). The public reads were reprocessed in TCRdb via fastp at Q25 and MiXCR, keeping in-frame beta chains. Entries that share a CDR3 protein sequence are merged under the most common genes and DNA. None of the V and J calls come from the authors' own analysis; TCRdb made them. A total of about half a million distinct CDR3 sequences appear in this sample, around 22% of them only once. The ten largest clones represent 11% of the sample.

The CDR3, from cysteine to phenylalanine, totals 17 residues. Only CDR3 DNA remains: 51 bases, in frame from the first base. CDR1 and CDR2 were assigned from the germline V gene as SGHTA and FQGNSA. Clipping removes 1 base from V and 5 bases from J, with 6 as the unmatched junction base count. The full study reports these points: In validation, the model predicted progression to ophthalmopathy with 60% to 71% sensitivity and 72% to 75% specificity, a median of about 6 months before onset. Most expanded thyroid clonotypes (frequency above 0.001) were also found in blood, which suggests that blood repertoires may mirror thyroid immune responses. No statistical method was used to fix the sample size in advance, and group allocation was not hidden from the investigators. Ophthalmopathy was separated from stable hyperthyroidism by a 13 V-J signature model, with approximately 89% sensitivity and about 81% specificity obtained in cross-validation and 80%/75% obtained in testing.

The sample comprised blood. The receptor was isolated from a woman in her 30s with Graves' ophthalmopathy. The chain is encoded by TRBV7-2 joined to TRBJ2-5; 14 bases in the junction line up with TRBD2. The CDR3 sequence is CASSLGLAGGPGETQYF. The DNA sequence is TGTGCCAGCAGCTTAGGACTAGCGGGGGGGCCCGGGGAGACCCAGTACTTC.